This TCR beta chain is from a study of T cells in Graves' hyperthyroidism and ophthalmopathy. This clonotype appeared a few times. CDR1 SGDLS and CDR2 YYNGEE come from the germline V gene. Losses at the gene ends were 5 bases for V and 10 bases for J; bases not matched to a gene: 5. The CDR3 has 12 residues. The TCR beta CDR3 regions underwent amplification using RNA transcripts as the source. First-round RT-PCR targeting the TCR CDR3 was performed with the HTBI primer set. TCRdb re-called the multiplex PCR reads through MiXCR, storing one row per CDR3 protein. This table has approximately 620,000 distinct CDR3 sequences, around 15% appearing once.

The receptor's source is a woman aged 40 to 49 with Graves' ophthalmopathy. The sample consisted of blood. The chain combines TRBV9 with TRBJ2-1; TRBD1 agrees at 8 bases. CDR3 sequence reads: CASSFTGGEQFF. Written as DNA, the CDR3 is TGTGCCAGCAGTTTTACAGGGGGAGAGCAGTTCTTC.